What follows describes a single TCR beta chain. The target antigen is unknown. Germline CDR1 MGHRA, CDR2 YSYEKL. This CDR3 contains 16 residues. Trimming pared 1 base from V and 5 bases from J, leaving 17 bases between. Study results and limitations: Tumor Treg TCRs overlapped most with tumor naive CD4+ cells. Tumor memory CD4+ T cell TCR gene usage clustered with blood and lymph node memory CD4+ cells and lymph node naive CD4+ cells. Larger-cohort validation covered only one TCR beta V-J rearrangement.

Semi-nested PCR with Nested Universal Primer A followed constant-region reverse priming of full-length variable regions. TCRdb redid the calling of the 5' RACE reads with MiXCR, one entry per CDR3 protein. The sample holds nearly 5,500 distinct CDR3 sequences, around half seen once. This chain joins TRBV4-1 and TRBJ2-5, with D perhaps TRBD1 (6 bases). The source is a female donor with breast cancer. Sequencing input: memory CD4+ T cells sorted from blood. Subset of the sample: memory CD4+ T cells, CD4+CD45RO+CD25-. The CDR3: CASSQGSATGWETQYF. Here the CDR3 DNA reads TGCGCCAGCAGCCAAGGTAGTGCGACAGGCTGGGAGACCCAGTACTTC.